This TCR beta chain was sequenced for a study of OX40 agonist ivuxolimab in advanced cancers. For the study in its entirety: The costimulatory receptor OX40 (CD134) was targeted by ivuxolimab, a fully human IgG2 agonistic monoclonal antibody. Peripheral TCRbeta sequencing was intended to test whether TCR sequence diversity was altered and clonal T-cell expansion was caused by ivuxolimab. Among the roughly 54 dose-escalation patients, about 19 had hepatocellular carcinoma, around 15 melanoma, 9 renal cell carcinoma and 9 head and neck cancer. The dose-escalation cohort was about 87% male with a mean age of approximately 60 years, ranging from roughly 23 to 85. The paper covers the monotherapy dose-escalation part of the phase I ivuxolimab trial, which included N of about 50 patients. Prior anti-PD-1, anti-PD-L1 or anti-CTLA-4 therapy was permitted, and 40% of dose-escalation patients had received checkpoint inhibitors. Intravenous ivuxolimab was administered to patients every 2 weeks at six dose levels: 0.01, 0.1, 0.3, 1.5, 3 and 10 mg/kg. Three dose-escalation patients achieved partial responses, one with hepatocellular carcinoma and two with cutaneous melanoma.

Genomic DNA was extracted from sorted cells for sequencing of the TCRbeta CDR3 region. The immunoSEQ Assay was used for sequencing of TCRbeta CDR3 regions. Held by TCRdb, this immuneACCESS table contains in-frame sequences only and omits some clones. Under half of the omission traces to an unresolved V gene where checked; the cause of the rest is unknown. The sample records around 97,000 clones, under 90% of which are singletons. Together, the top ten hold 5.5% of the sample. Patients with autoimmune disease history or receiving systemic immunosuppression were excluded from the trial. Peripheral blood for TCR sequencing was collected from all dose cohorts at baseline, on cycle 4 day 1, and on cycle 7 day 1. The samples were drawn from a first-in-human, open-label, multicenter phase I dose-escalation trial of ivuxolimab. Adults with locally advanced or metastatic melanoma, renal cell carcinoma, hepatocellular carcinoma or head and neck squamous cell carcinoma were enrolled in the trial. Before TCR sequencing, CD4+ T cells and CD8+ T cells were sorted from peripheral blood as separate populations.

From the cysteine through the phenylalanine, the CDR3 covers 16 amino acids. Only the CDR3 DNA stays, 48 bases, in frame from base 1. The germline V gene specifies SGDLS as CDR1 and YYNGEE as CDR2. V is reduced by 3 bases and J by 0 bases, leaving a spacing of 13 bases between them. Comment on this clone: What antigen it recognizes has not been identified. Qualities for individual bases were not recorded, and no much larger clone is one base off.

Broader findings and caveats from the paper: Which antigens the clonally expanded peripheral T cells were specific for was not determined. Low levels of normalized T-cell clonal expansion were also shown by some nonresponding patients. At doses of 0.1 to 3.0 mg/kg, clonal expansion of both CD4+ and CD8+ T cells in blood was seen between baseline and week 6. After ivuxolimab, CD8+ T cells had more expanded clones than CD4+ T cells on average. Partial responders in the 0.1-3.0 mg/kg groups had among the lowest normalized peripheral clonal expansion, especially among CD8+ T cells.

The sequence is built from TRBV9 and TRBJ1-5, with no reliable assignment of the D segment. The starting material was CD4+ or CD8+ T cells sorted from blood, obtained in a trial of the OX40 agonist ivuxolimab. The clonotype originates from an adult with an advanced solid tumor such as melanoma, head and neck, liver or kidney cancer. The nucleotide sequence reads TGTGCCAGCAGCGGGGTTGGACGGAGTAGCAATCAGCCCCAGCATTTT. The encoded protein is CASSGVGRSSNQPQHF.